The T cell receptor (beta chain) under discussion was sequenced for a study of PD-L1 blockade in urothelial cancer. Study-level background: Median T cell yield per blood sample was about 150,000 cells.

Here immunoSEQ multiplex PCR was the method, and the copy in TCRdb shows in-frame clones only, minus some. The sample consists of about 39,000 clones, roughly 89% of them appearing once. Per the germline V gene, CDR1 is SGHNT and CDR2 is YYREEE (reference sequence). V trimming: 4 bases; J trimming: 1 base; junction bases outside the gene matches: 7. This CDR3 has 18 amino acids. Patients suffered from locally advanced or metastatic urothelial carcinoma. This material consisted of PBMCs, taken around atezolizumab (anti-PD-L1) treatment. The TCR comes from a man aged 60 to 75 with urothelial cancer. J is TRBJ2-1 and V is TRBV5-4, with 14 bases aligning to TRBD2. The CDR3 spells CASSGGLAGVGSYNEQFF. CDR3 DNA: TGTGCCAGCAGCGGGGGACTAGCGGGAGTCGGGTCCTACAATGAGCAGTTCTTC.